This T cell receptor beta chain was documented in a study of cytomegalovirus exposure and HLA in healthy donors. Between the trimmed V and J ends, which lost 3 bases and 5 bases, there was a span of 13 bases. Per germline, CDR1 LNHDA and CDR2 SQIVND (reference sequence). The CDR3 covers 14 residues. Both 60 Vbeta primers and 13 Jbeta primers went into the PCR. The assay was immunoSEQ multiplex PCR, and TCRdb's table has in-frame clones only and misses some. In the table there are about 200,000 clones, about 75% of which are singletons. This clonotype was obtained from a man aged 18 to 29 in good health and CMV-seronegative. Sample: PBMCs. This chain uses TRBV19 with TRBJ2-5, with D possibly matching TRBD2 (6 bases). The CDR3 DNA sequence: TGTGCCAGTAGTATGGGGGACTTTCCGGAGACCCAGTACTTC. Protein product: CASSMGDFPETQYF.